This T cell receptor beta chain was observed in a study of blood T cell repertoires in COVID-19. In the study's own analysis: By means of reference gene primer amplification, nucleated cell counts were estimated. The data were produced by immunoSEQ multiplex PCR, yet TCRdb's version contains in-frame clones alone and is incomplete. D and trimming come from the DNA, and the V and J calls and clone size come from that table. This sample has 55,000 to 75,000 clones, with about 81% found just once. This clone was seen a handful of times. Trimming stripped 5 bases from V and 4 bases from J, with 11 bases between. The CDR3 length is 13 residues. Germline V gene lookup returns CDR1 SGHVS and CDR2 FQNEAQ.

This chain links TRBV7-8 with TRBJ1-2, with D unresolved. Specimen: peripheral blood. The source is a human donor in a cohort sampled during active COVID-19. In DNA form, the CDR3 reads TGTGCCAGCAGCCCTACTCTCCTCTATGGCTACACCTTC. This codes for CASSPTLLYGYTF.